This T cell receptor (beta chain) emerged from a study of blood T cell repertoires in COVID-19. Study-wide background: The United States, Italy and Spain supplied acute and convalescent COVID-19 samples. The analysed material was cDNA or gDNA that came from T cells, B-cell-depleted T cells, or PBMCs.

The data were produced by immunoSEQ multiplex PCR, yet TCRdb's version contains in-frame clones alone and is incomplete. The sample contains some 530,000 clones, 80% to 90% of which appear only once. In germline, CDR1 is LNHNV, CDR2 YYDKDF (reference sequence). The CDR3 length is 13 residues. The V and J ends lost 3 bases and 8 bases, in that order; junction bases with no gene match: 6. The age range of participants was about 18 to 95 years, with residence in some 25 US areas. Assignments of participants to cohorts depended upon their own reported clinical history. The sequence came from a woman between 55 and 75 years old who had recovered from COVID-19. Sequenced material: PBMCs or T cells enriched from blood (not recorded which). The V gene is TRBV15, the J gene TRBJ1-2; 7 bases are a match to TRBD1. The CDR3 is CATSRRQGFGYTF. The DNA of the CDR3 is TGTGCCACCAGCAGGCGACAGGGCTTCGGCTACACCTTC.